The rows below give T cell receptor beta chains drawn from one sample of a study of cytomegalovirus exposure and HLA in healthy donors. Method: immunoSEQ multiplex PCR; TCRdb's copy keeps in-frame clones and lacks some. The table lists about 190,000 clones, about 80% of them singletons. The source material was PBMCs. The receptors shown here come from a woman aged 40 to 55 in good health and CMV-seronegative. CDR3s include the opening cysteine and the closing phenylalanine or tryptophan. A D gene is named only where the DNA matches it firmly. Expanded clones are given a class, and other clones once, few, many or no size at all.

-	-	TRBJ1-2	TRBV18	CASSPGRLFTDYGYTF	TGTGCCAGCTCACCCGGGAGGCTTTTCACCGACTATGGCTACACCTTC
-	-	TRBJ2-3	TRBV5-1	CASSSSGVVSTDTQYF	TGCGCCAGCAGCTCTTCCGGGGTAGTGAGCACAGATACGCAGTATTTT
TRBD2	-	TRBJ2-3	TRBV2	CASTREGGITDTQYF	TGTGCCAGCACGCGGGAGGGCGGGATCACAGATACGCAGTATTTT
-	-	TRBJ1-1	TRBV18	CASSPPNRRNTEAFF	TGTGCCAGCTCACCACCGAACAGAAGAAACACTGAAGCTTTCTTT
-	-	TRBJ2-2	TRBV7-7	CASSLSSTANTGELFF	TGTGCCAGCAGCTTAAGTTCTACAGCGAACACCGGGGAGCTGTTTTTT
TRBD1	-	TRBJ1-4	TRBV5-1	CASSLLLTGAANEKLFF	TGCGCCAGCAGCTTACTACTTACAGGGGCTGCTAATGAAAAACTGTTTTTT
-	-	TRBJ1-3	TRBV6-6	CASSLDSSSGNTIYF	TGTGCCAGCAGCCTGGACAGCAGCTCTGGAAACACCATATATTTT
TRBD1	-	TRBJ1-1	TRBV5-6	CASSSYRGQAEAFF	TGTGCCAGCAGCTCCTACAGGGGGCAGGCTGAAGCTTTCTTT
-	few	TRBJ1-1	TRBV25-1	CASSEAHGVGRTEAFF	TGTGCCAGCAGTGAAGCCCACGGGGTGGGGAGGACTGAAGCTTTCTTT
TRBD1	-	TRBJ2-1	TRBV6-6	CASSEPNRGPYNGQFF	TGTGCCAGCAGCGAACCCAACAGGGGCCCCTACAATGGGCAGTTCTTC
-	-	TRBJ1-4	TRBV4-3	CASSQDHLGGRDEKLFF	TGCGCCAGCAGCCAAGACCACCTCGGGGGTAGGGATGAAAAACTGTTTTTT